The 21 T cell receptor beta chains presented below share a single source sample, sequenced in a study of blood T cell repertoires in COVID-19. TCRdb keeps only in-frame clones here, not all; method: immunoSEQ multiplex PCR. The table lists 140,000 or so clones, roughly 80% of them singletons, with approximately 10% in the top ten. Specimen: PBMCs or T cells enriched from blood (not recorded which). The receptor source for this set is a middle-aged man who had recovered from COVID-19.

The chain couples TRBV6-5 to TRBJ1-4, with 7 bases identical to TRBD1. V gave up 8 bases and J gave up 5 bases; unmatched junction bases: 2. The germline V gene encodes CDR1 MNHEY and CDR2 SVGAGI. This CDR3 is 12 amino acids long. The CDR3 DNA is TGTGCCAGCCGACAGGGAAATGAAAAACTGTTTTTT. It codes for CASRQGNEKLFF.

This clone appeared once. The rearrangement uses TRBV5-1 and TRBJ2-3, with D possibly being TRBD1 (6 bases). V lost 7 bases and J lost 2, with 14 bases in between. Germline V gene data show CDR1 as SGHRS and CDR2 as YFSETQ. The CDR3 loop spans 14 amino acids. CDR3: CASGTDSFTDTQYF. The CDR3 bases are TGCGCCAGCGGGACGGACAGTTTCACAGATACGCAGTATTTT.

This clone has more than one count but fewer than ten. The chain uses TRBV27 and TRBJ2-3; 11 nucleotides align to TRBD2. The V gene's germline CDR1 is MNHEY and CDR2 SMNVEV (reference sequence). The CDR3 totals 18 residues. Losses at the gene ends were 5 bases for V and 0 bases for J; bases not matched to a gene: 10. The chain's CDR3 is CASSDTKGLAESTDTQYF. The CDR3 nucleotides are TGTGCCAGCAGTGACACTAAGGGACTAGCGGAAAGCACAGATACGCAGTATTTT.

This chain uses TRBV24-1 with TRBJ2-1; unclear D gene. V gave up 4 bases and J gave up 7 bases, with 4 bases separating them. CDR3 size: 11 residues. The germline V gene encodes CDR1 KGHDR and CDR2 SFDVKD. CDR3 nucleotides: TGTGCCACCAGTGACCGGAATGAGCAGTTCTTC. Protein product: CATSDRNEQFF.

This clone was counted a single time. The rearrangement uses TRBV5-1 and TRBJ2-5; no clear D gene. The CDR3 contains 16 residues. V was trimmed by 0 bases and J by 3 bases, leaving 15 bases between them. Germline V gene sequence: CDR1 SGHRS, CDR2 YFSETQ. CDR3 sequence reads: CASSLAPWAEKETQYF. CDR3 coding DNA: TGCGCCAGCAGCTTGGCCCCGTGGGCAGAAAAAGAGACCCAGTACTTC.

DNA of the CDR3: TGTGCCAGCAGTTTAGCAGGTTCTGGAAACACCATATATTTT. Encoded protein: CASSLAGSGNTIYF. The chain joins TRBV27 to TRBJ1-3; D gene uncertain. The CDR3 covers 14 residues. Germline values: CDR1 MNHEY, CDR2 SMNVEV (reference sequence). Trimming pared 2 bases from V and 1 base from J, leaving 6 bases between.

This clone was counted a single time. J is TRBJ1-1 and V is TRBV18; D is ambiguous. CDR3 size: 15 residues. The germline V and J ends were trimmed by 1 base and 1 base, with 10 bases remaining between them. Looked up from germline, CDR1 is KGHSH and CDR2 is LQKENI. The CDR3 reads CASSPLGGKNTEAFF. DNA for the CDR3: TGTGCCAGCTCACCACTGGGAGGGAAGAACACTGAAGCTTTCTTT.

The rearrangement links TRBV10-3 to TRBJ1-1, with 8 positions matching TRBD1. The CDR3 has 14 amino acids. Losses at the gene ends were 8 bases for V and 4 bases for J; bases not matched to a gene: 9. Germline V gene sequence: CDR1 ENHRY, CDR2 SYGVKD. This CDR3 reads CAIRDGQGPTEAFF. The DNA of the CDR3 is TGTGCCATCCGCGACGGACAGGGTCCCACTGAAGCTTTCTTT.

The gene calls are TRBV5-6 and TRBJ1-2, with no clear D. This CDR3 has 15 amino acids. V was shortened by 0 bases and J by 4 bases, with 13 bases between the two germline ends. Germline lookup yields CDR1 SGHDT and CDR2 YYEEEE. The DNA for the CDR3 is TGTGCCAGCAGCTTGGGAGGGATCATAGGCTATGGCTACACCTTC. Protein product: CASSLGGIIGYGYTF.

This clone has a single count. J is TRBJ1-6 and V is TRBV4-1; tentatively, D is TRBD1 (5 bases). The germline V gene encodes CDR1 MGHRA and CDR2 YSYEKL. The V end was cut by 0 bases, the J end by 7 bases, with 13 bases between. This CDR3 is 16 amino acids long. CDR3 DNA: TGCGCCAGCAGCCAAGATCCTGGGGGGTGGAATTCACCCCTCCACTTT. Protein: CASSQDPGGWNSPLHF.

The chain has TRBV5-6 and TRBJ1-3; D gene uncertain. The V end was cut by 4 bases, the J end by 7 bases, with 15 bases between. The CDR3 length is 14 residues. Germline values: CDR1 SGHDT, CDR2 YYEEEE. The CDR3 loop reads CASSPDKAWNTIYF. The CDR3 DNA follows: TGTGCCAGCAGCCCCGACAAGGCGTGGAACACCATATATTTT.

This clone was seen a handful of times. The chain couples TRBV10-1 to TRBJ2-3, with 9 nucleotides matching TRBD1. This CDR3 region has 15 residues. Germline loops: CDR1 WNHNN, CDR2 SYGVQD (reference sequence). The J segment lost 4 bases and the V segment lost 4 bases, leaving 6 bases of the junction unmatched. DNA of the CDR3: TGCGCCAGCAGTGTGGGACAGGGTGGCCCAGATACGCAGTATTTT. Residues: CASSVGQGGPDTQYF.

This clone was counted a few times. The chain is built from TRBV19 and TRBJ2-2; possible D gene TRBD1, 6 bases. The CDR3 covers 13 residues. The germline gives CDR1 LNHDA, CDR2 SQIVND (reference sequence). With 4 bases removed from V and 6 bases from J, the gap between germline ends came to 9 bases. CDR3 region: CASSTQGSGELFF. For the CDR3, the DNA is TGTGCCAGTAGTACACAGGGTTCCGGGGAGCTGTTTTTT.

J is TRBJ1-5 and V is TRBV18, with 9 bases identical to TRBD1. With V trimmed by 5 bases and J by 7 bases, 9 bases remained unmatched. Germline-derived CDR1 and CDR2 are KGHSH and LQKENI. The CDR3 loop spans 15 amino acids. For the CDR3, the DNA is TGTGCCAGCTCAACGGAACAGGGGGCGAGGCAGCCCCAGCATTTT. Translated, it gives CASSTEQGARQPQHF. Looking up the rest from reference TRBV18 and TRBJ1-5 gives the full variable domain: NAGVMQNPRHLVRRRGQEARLRCSPMKGHSHVYWYRQLPEEGLKFMVYLQKENIIDESGMPKERFSAEFPKEGPSILRIQQVVRGDSAAYFCASSTEQGARQPQHFGDGTRLSIL.

This chain uses TRBV7-2 with TRBJ2-2; D gene uncertain. The V end was cut by 5 bases, the J end by 0 bases, with 10 bases between. The CDR3 length is 15 residues. Germline CDR1 reads SGHTA; CDR2 reads FQGNSA. The CDR3 region is CASSLSLPNTGELFF. CDR3 bases: TGTGCCAGCAGCCTTAGTCTACCGAACACCGGGGAGCTGTTTTTT.

This clone has a handful of counts. The chain uses TRBV5-4 and TRBJ2-1, with 9 nucleotides matching TRBD1. After removal of 3 bases from V and 4 bases from J, the junction contained 14 bases not matched to a gene. From germline, CDR1 is SGHNT and CDR2 YYREEE (reference sequence). This CDR3 has 18 residues. The chain's CDR3 is CASSSQQTGGSLYNEQFF. In nucleotides, the CDR3 is TGTGCCAGCAGCTCCCAGCAGACAGGGGGTAGTTTATACAATGAGCAGTTCTTC.

The V and J genes are TRBV7-3 and TRBJ2-1; 7 bases agree with TRBD2. This CDR3 comprises 16 residues. Germline lookup yields CDR1 SGHTA and CDR2 FQGTGA. The V and J ends lost 4 bases and 6 bases, in that order; junction bases with no gene match: 12. The CDR3 DNA reads as TGTGCCAGCAGCTCGCAGGGAGGGCAATGGGGCAATGAGCAGTTCTTC. Protein product: CASSSQGGQWGNEQFF.

The chain joins TRBV6-4 to TRBJ1-2, with 7 bases matching TRBD1. The length of the CDR3 is 14 residues. Germline V CDR1 and CDR2: MRHNA, SNTAGT. The V segment lost 2 bases and the J segment 7 bases; nucleotides outside the gene matches: 7. As DNA, the CDR3 is TGTGCCAGCAGTGACCAGACAGGGCTTGGTGGCTACACCTTC. As protein: CASSDQTGLGGYTF.

This clone has more than one count but fewer than ten. V and J are TRBV18 and TRBJ1-1; tentative D call: TRBD1 (6 bases). Trimming shortened V by 3 bases and J by 7 bases, and 18 bases separated the two germline ends. The germline gives CDR1 KGHSH, CDR2 LQKENI. The CDR3 has 15 residues. CDR3: CASSPPSGGGLEAFF. For the CDR3, the DNA is TGTGCCAGCTCACCTCCCTCCGGGGGGGGCCTTGAAGCTTTCTTT.

The J gene is TRBJ1-3, the V gene TRBV11-3; the match to TRBD1 covers 10 bases. V dropped 5 bases and J dropped 5; count of bases not matched to a gene: 9. The CDR3 contains 16 residues. Germline CDR1 reads SGHNT; CDR2 reads YENEEA. As DNA, the CDR3 is TGTGCCAGCAGCGCCGGGACAGGGGAAACTAGAAACACCATATATTTT. It is translated as CASSAGTGETRNTIYF.

The chain carries TRBV15 and TRBJ1-5, with TRBD1 as a possible D gene (5 bases). V was pared by 5 bases and J by 4 bases, with 12 bases between. This CDR3 spans 14 amino acids. Germline V CDR1 and CDR2: LNHNV, YYDKDF (reference sequence). The CDR3 sequence: CATSRQGENQPQHF. In DNA, the CDR3 is TGTGCCACCAGCCGGCAGGGTGAGAATCAGCCCCAGCATTTT.